Ten or more counts support the clone carrying this T cell receptor (beta chain). Its target is unknown. The CDR3 has 14 residues. The germline gives CDR1 SGHTA, CDR2 FQGNSA. V dropped 5 bases and J dropped 2; count of bases not matched to a gene: 5. The sample is drawn from a study of T cells in Graves' hyperthyroidism and ophthalmopathy. Amplified TCR beta CDR3 regions derived from RNA transcripts. The HTBI primer set was used in a first-round RT-PCR of the TCR CDR3. TCRdb independently ran MiXCR on the multiplex PCR reads; one entry per CDR3 protein. This table has hundreds of thousands of distinct CDR3 sequences, 14% appearing once. Uncontrolled infection, other autoimmune disease, pregnancy and lactation each barred patients from inclusion. Study-level points and caveats: Model predictions of ophthalmopathy came a median approximately 6.2 months before onset. In blood, most of the thyroid clonotypes expanded above 0.001 were also present. Stable hyperthyroidism and ophthalmopathy were separated using 13 V-J signatures.

This sequence originates from a woman aged 50 to 60 with Graves' ophthalmopathy. The rearrangement uses TRBV7-2 and TRBJ2-5, with 7 bases aligning to TRBD1. The sequencing sample was made of blood. The CDR3 nucleotides are TGTGCCAGCAGCGGGAACAGGGGACAAGAGACCCAGTACTTC. Its translation is CASSGNRGQETQYF. The variable domain in full, with the rest retrieved from reference TRBV7-2 and TRBJ2-5, is GAGVSQSPSNKVTEKGKDVELRCDPISGHTALYWYRQSLGQGLEFLIYFQGNSAPDKSGLPSDRFSAERTGGSVSTLTIQRTQQEDSAVYLCASSGNRGQETQYFGPGTRLLVL.